Listed below are T cell receptor beta chains from one sample, sequenced in a study of blood T cells in healthy people across ages. A single record per CDR3 protein comes from TCRdb applying MiXCR to the 5' RACE reads. The sample holds approximately 830,000 distinct CDR3 sequences, 62% seen once. What was sequenced was blood. The source of these receptors is a man under 40 in good health. The CDR3 runs from the conserved cysteine through the conserved F or W. A D gene is named only where the DNA matches it firmly. Not all rows give a size; the values are once, few, many and, for expanded clones, a class.

TRBJ2-7 | TRBD1 | - | TRBV5-1 | TGCGCCAGCAGCTTGGCCTATGGTACAGGGGCCCACCACGAGCAGTACTTC | CASSLAYGTGAHHEQYF
TRBJ1-1 | - | - | TRBV5-1 | TGCGCCAGCAGCTTTTCACCGGGACAACCGATGGGCTATGAAGCTTTCTTT | CASSFSPGQPMGYEAFF
TRBJ2-1 | TRBD1 | - | TRBV11-1 | TGTGCCAGCAGCTTAGCCTCGGGACAGGGGTTCAATGAGCAGTTCTTC | CASSLASGQGFNEQFF
TRBJ1-2 | TRBD1 | once | TRBV20-1 | TGCAGTGCAGTCAGGGGAGGGGGCGACTATGGCTACACCTTC | CSAVRGGGDYGYTF
TRBJ2-1 | TRBD2 | - | TRBV29-1 | TGCAGCGTACCCGAAGCGGGGGGGCGGGATAATGAGCAGTTCTTC | CSVPEAGGRDNEQFF
TRBJ1-5 | - | - | TRBV27 | TGTGCCAGCAGTTTAGAGATGGTTCCTGCGGGGCCAGGGTGGAGGGGGTATAGCAATCAGCCCCAGCATTTT | CASSLEMVPAGPGWRGYSNQPQHF
TRBJ2-1 | TRBD2 | - | TRBV7-9 | TGTGCCAGCAGCTCCCGGGGGGGCCTCTACAATGAGCAGTTCTTC | CASSSRGGLYNEQFF
TRBJ1-5 | - | few | TRBV20-1 | TGCAGTGCTAGAGATTCGTTAGGCGGACGGTATAGCAATCAGCCCCAGCATTTT | CSARDSLGGRYSNQPQHF
TRBJ2-1 | TRBD1 | - | TRBV10-3 | TGTGCCATCCTCGGGACAGGTTCCGACAATGAGCAGTTCTTC | CAILGTGSDNEQFF
TRBJ2-7 | - | - | TRBV6-2/TRBV6-3 | TGTGCCAGCAACAATAGACAGGCAATCTACGAGCAGTACTTC | CASNNRQAIYEQYF
TRBJ2-1 | - | - | TRBV9 | TGTGCCAGCAGCGCCTTAGGTGCCAATGAGCAGTTCTTC | CASSALGANEQFF
TRBJ2-7 | - | - | TRBV12-3/TRBV12-4 | TGTGCCAGCAGTTTAATGAGGAACTCCTACGAGCAGTACTTC | CASSLMRNSYEQYF
TRBJ2-1 | TRBD2 | - | TRBV11-2 | TGTGCCAGCAGCGACGGTTGGGCTAGCGGGGGGAGCTCCTACAATGAGCAGTTCTTC | CASSDGWASGGSSYNEQFF
TRBJ2-4 | - | - | TRBV29-1 | TGCAGCGTTGAAGTAGTAGCCAAAAACATTCAGTACTTC | CSVEVVAKNIQYF
TRBJ2-3 | - | - | TRBV21-1 | TGTGCCAGCAGCTGCCCGGGGGGTAGCACAGATACGCAGTATTTT | CASSCPGGSTDTQYF
TRBJ2-1 | TRBD2 | - | TRBV9 | TGTGCCAGCAGCGTTGACGACGGGCGGGGGGGACCCAATGAGCAGTTCTTC | CASSVDDGRGGPNEQFF
TRBJ2-1 | TRBD2 | - | TRBV7-9 | TGTGCCAGCAGCTTAGGGCGGGGGGGCCCCTACAATGAGCAGTTCTTC | CASSLGRGGPYNEQFF
TRBJ2-3 | TRBD2 | - | TRBV10-3 | TGTGCCATCAGTGATGTACTCGCGGGGGGGCGGGATACGCAGTATTTT | CAISDVLAGGRDTQYF